The 13 T cell receptor beta chains listed next were all sequenced from one sample in a study of human T cells and chemical hapten exposure. From the RACE reads, TCRdb called clonotypes with MiXCR, one entry per CDR3 protein. This table holds 150,000 to 200,000 distinct CDR3 sequences, 25% to 35% found once. Sample time point: patch test 3, about 24 weeks after DPC sensitization. Indicated treatment: therapeutic diphenylcyclopropenone sensitization with weekly scalp DPC. The specimen comprised whole blood, sampled in connection with sensitization to the hapten diphenylcyclopropenone (DPC). Receptor source: a woman in her late teens or twenties with alopecia areata. Some clones in this sample may be carry-over from other donors' samples.

The chain links TRBV20-1 to TRBJ2-6; either TRBD1 or TRBD2 may supply D (5 bases each). The germline V gene has CDR1 DFQATT and CDR2 SNEGSKA (reference sequence). Between the trimmed V and J ends, which lost 0 bases and 0 bases, there was a span of 12 bases. The CDR3 length is 17 residues. Written as DNA, the CDR3 is TGCAGTGCTAGAGAACGGGGCGCTAACTCTGGGGCCAACGTCCTGACTTTC. Its translation is CSARERGANSGANVLTF.

This rearrangement joins TRBV4-1 to TRBJ1-2, with D uncertain. The ends were cut back, 4 bases at V and 1 base at J, with 13 bases in the middle. There are 15 residues in the CDR3. Germline V gene lookup returns CDR1 MGHRA and CDR2 YSYEKL. CDR3 amino acids: CASSPREGGNYGYTF. The CDR3 region has the DNA TGCGCCAGCAGCCCCCGGGAGGGCGGTAACTATGGCTACACCTTC.

This chain links TRBV2 with TRBJ2-2; TRBD2 matches at 9 bases. Germline lookup yields CDR1 SNHLY and CDR2 FYNNEI. Germline trimming cut 6 bases from V and 0 bases from J; bases unmatched to any gene: 2. The length of the CDR3 is 15 residues. The CDR3 DNA follows: TGTGCCAGCAGGCGGACTAGCGCGAACACCGGGGAGCTGTTTTTT. Translated, it gives CASRRTSANTGELFF.

This clonotype has a handful of counts. The chain has TRBV3-1 and TRBJ2-3; 9 bases fit TRBD1. V trimming: 3 bases; J trimming: 4 bases; junction bases outside the gene matches: 2. Germline V gives CDR1 LGHDT, CDR2 YNNKEL (reference sequence). This CDR3 region has 14 residues. The CDR3 nucleotides are TGTGCCAGCAGCCAGACAGGGGGGTCAGATACGCAGTATTTT. Protein: CASSQTGGSDTQYF.

The J gene is TRBJ2-5, the V gene TRBV29-1, with D possibly matching TRBD1 (6 bases). V lost 3 bases and J lost 5, with 10 bases in between. Germline V gives CDR1 SQVTM, CDR2 ANQGSEA. The CDR3 covers 12 residues. The CDR3 coding sequence is TGCAGCGTTGAGAGGGGGTCCGAGACCCAGTACTTC. This codes for CSVERGSETQYF.

The chain couples TRBV20-1 to TRBJ2-1, with D perhaps matching TRBD2 (6 bases). CDR1 DFQATT and CDR2 SNEGSKA come from the germline V gene (reference sequence). The CDR3 has 14 amino acids. With 0 bases removed from V and 3 bases from J, the gap between germline ends came to 9 bases. Here the CDR3 DNA reads TGCAGTGCTAGAGACTTAGCGGACTACAATGAGCAGTTCTTC. Amino acid sequence: CSARDLADYNEQFF.

V gene TRBV7-9 combines with J gene TRBJ1-4, with D possibly TRBD1 on 6 matching bases. V dropped 6 bases and J dropped 1 base, with 9 bases sitting between them. Germline CDR1 reads SEHNR; CDR2 reads FQNEAQ (reference sequence). The CDR3 sequence is 14 residues long. The CDR3 sequence is CASSPGVTNEKLFF. The CDR3 nucleotides are TGTGCCAGCAGTCCAGGGGTAACTAATGAAAAACTGTTTTTT.

The V gene is TRBV5-4, the J gene TRBJ2-7; the D is unclear. From germline, CDR1 is SGHNT and CDR2 YYREEE (reference sequence). This CDR3 is built from 13 residues. V dropped 0 bases and J dropped 3 bases, with 7 bases sitting between them. CDR3 sequence reads: CASSLGLNYEQYF. The DNA for the CDR3 is TGTGCCAGCAGCTTGGGACTCAACTACGAGCAGTACTTC.

The chain links TRBV7-2 to TRBJ1-5, with D unclear. CDR1 and CDR2 (germline): SGHTA, FQGNSA. V lost 1 base to trimming and J lost 8 bases, with 9 bases between them. CDR3 length: 13 amino acids. The CDR3 region is CASSLGGEEPQHF. The CDR3 nucleotides are TGTGCCAGCAGCTTAGGCGGGGAGGAGCCCCAGCATTTT.

This sequence joins TRBV3-1 and TRBJ1-5; D gene unclear. This CDR3 spans 15 amino acids. Trimming shortened V by 0 bases and J by 3 bases, and 9 bases separated the two germline ends. Germline V gene data show CDR1 as LGHDT and CDR2 as YNNKEL (reference sequence). The CDR3 region has the DNA TGTGCCAGCAGCCAAGATTCGGCCAACAATCAGCCCCAGCATTTT. Protein: CASSQDSANNQPQHF.

The V gene is TRBV4-3, the J gene TRBJ2-3; D remains unclear. The CDR3 runs to 14 residues. Germline V gives CDR1 LGHNA, CDR2 YSLEER. Trimming took off 0 bases at V and 6 bases at J, with 10 bases between the two ends. The CDR3 region has the DNA TGCGCCAGCAGCCAAGATTCGTCGGCCGATACGCAGTATTTT. It encodes CASSQDSSADTQYF.

This clonotype has at least ten counts. The chain is built from TRBV29-1 and TRBJ1-2; perhaps TRBD1 as D (5 bases). The CDR3 spans 12 residues. The germline gives CDR1 SQVTM, CDR2 ANQGSEA. Trimming shortened V by 4 bases and J by 8 bases, and 14 bases separated the two germline ends. The DNA for the CDR3 is TGCAGCGTTGGGGGACGGACTGGGGGCTACACCTTC. It is translated as CSVGGRTGGYTF.

The chain joins TRBV20-1 to TRBJ2-3; D unresolved. Trimming took off 3 bases at V and 4 bases at J, with 11 bases between the two ends. In germline, CDR1 is DFQATT, CDR2 SNEGSKA (reference sequence). The CDR3 covers 13 residues. CDR3 sequence reads: CSASRLGADTQYF. In nucleotides, the CDR3 is TGCAGTGCTAGCCGTCTAGGCGCAGATACGCAGTATTTT.